These T cell receptor beta chains were read from a single sample in a study of blood T cell repertoires in COVID-19. TCRdb's copy holds only in-frame clones and misses some; the assay was immunoSEQ multiplex PCR. The sample lists 180,000 or so clones, 75% to 90% occurring once. Sequenced input: peripheral blood. The source is a woman aged 60-75 years with acute or convalescent COVID-19. CDR3s include the opening cysteine and the closing phenylalanine or tryptophan.

V,length,CDR3
TRBV30,12,CAWSMGAAEAFF
TRBV2,14,CASSGGQGLDEQFF
TRBV9,15,CASSKALGGVTEAFF
TRBV6-1,13,CASSESYSTEQFF
TRBV7-9,15,CASSLVTGANEKLFF
TRBV5-1,15,CASRSGDSYNSPLHF
TRBV7-9,15,CASSLGGVRGTEAFF
TRBV3-1/TRBV3-2,14,CASSQVQGVGELFF
TRBV6-1,17,CASSDPAGWTTNEKLFF
TRBV30,11,CAWNREGGYTF
TRBV28,14,CASSSGQGSQPQHF
TRBV2,15,CASRSDRGRLDTQYF
TRBV6-5,14,CASSTLPMNTEAFF
TRBV5-4,14,CASSTGTGPEKLFF
TRBV25-1,15,CASSEGQGVSETQYF
TRBV6-5,14,CATLRTSGAYEQYF
TRBV3-1/TRBV3-2,18,CASSQDPEDSYTYNEQFF
TRBV27,15,CASSLEGGPYNEQFF
TRBV28,12,CASRDTGVKLFF
TRBV28,14,CASSWGGLGEKLFF
TRBV7-8,16,CASSLGGGVVSTEAFF
TRBV21-1,16,CASSSGQPTNTGELFF
TRBV6-5,13,CASSGTFQETQYF
TRBV5-1,17,CASSSPRTGASTDTQYF
TRBV19,15,CASSYDTGPSYEQYF
TRBV6-1,15,CASTDRGGVRDEQYF
TRBV5-4,18,CASSPGGRTSGDQETQYF
TRBV3-1/TRBV3-2,16,CASSQDGMSSGNTIYF
TRBV19,14,CASSGLAGGNEQFF
TRBV27,14,CASSLGVAKNIQYF
TRBV29-1,12,CGTGGWGTEAFF
TRBV12-3/TRBV12-4,13,CASRAGQGAEAFF
TRBV30,14,CAWSVLTFRDEQFF
TRBV19,13,CASTDRVRDTQYF
TRBV5-1,14,CASSLAGSFNEQFF
TRBV2,15,CASEDRGRRTDTQYF
TRBV19,15,CASSIEGRANYGYTF
TRBV5-4,12,CASSLSNSEAFF
TRBV27,14,CASNPWAGGTEAFF
TRBV30,14,CAWYWDRGYYGYTF
TRBV24-1,16,CATSAPLPTGNRGYTF
TRBV11-3,15,CASSFKLAGTGELFF
TRBV19,15,CASSTDRGGLNTQYF
TRBV24-1,17,CATSDEDRANFNEKLFF
TRBV20-1,16,CSASSLTGRRDNEQFF
TRBV19,15,CASRSRGIGGQPQHF
TRBV5-1,14,CASSPGLAGRGQYF
TRBV19,17,CASSPLLPAGFTGELFF
TRBV9,15,CASSVEPGPNYGYTF
TRBV6-5,13,CASSLQATDTQYF
TRBV19,13,CASSIWSMSGAFF